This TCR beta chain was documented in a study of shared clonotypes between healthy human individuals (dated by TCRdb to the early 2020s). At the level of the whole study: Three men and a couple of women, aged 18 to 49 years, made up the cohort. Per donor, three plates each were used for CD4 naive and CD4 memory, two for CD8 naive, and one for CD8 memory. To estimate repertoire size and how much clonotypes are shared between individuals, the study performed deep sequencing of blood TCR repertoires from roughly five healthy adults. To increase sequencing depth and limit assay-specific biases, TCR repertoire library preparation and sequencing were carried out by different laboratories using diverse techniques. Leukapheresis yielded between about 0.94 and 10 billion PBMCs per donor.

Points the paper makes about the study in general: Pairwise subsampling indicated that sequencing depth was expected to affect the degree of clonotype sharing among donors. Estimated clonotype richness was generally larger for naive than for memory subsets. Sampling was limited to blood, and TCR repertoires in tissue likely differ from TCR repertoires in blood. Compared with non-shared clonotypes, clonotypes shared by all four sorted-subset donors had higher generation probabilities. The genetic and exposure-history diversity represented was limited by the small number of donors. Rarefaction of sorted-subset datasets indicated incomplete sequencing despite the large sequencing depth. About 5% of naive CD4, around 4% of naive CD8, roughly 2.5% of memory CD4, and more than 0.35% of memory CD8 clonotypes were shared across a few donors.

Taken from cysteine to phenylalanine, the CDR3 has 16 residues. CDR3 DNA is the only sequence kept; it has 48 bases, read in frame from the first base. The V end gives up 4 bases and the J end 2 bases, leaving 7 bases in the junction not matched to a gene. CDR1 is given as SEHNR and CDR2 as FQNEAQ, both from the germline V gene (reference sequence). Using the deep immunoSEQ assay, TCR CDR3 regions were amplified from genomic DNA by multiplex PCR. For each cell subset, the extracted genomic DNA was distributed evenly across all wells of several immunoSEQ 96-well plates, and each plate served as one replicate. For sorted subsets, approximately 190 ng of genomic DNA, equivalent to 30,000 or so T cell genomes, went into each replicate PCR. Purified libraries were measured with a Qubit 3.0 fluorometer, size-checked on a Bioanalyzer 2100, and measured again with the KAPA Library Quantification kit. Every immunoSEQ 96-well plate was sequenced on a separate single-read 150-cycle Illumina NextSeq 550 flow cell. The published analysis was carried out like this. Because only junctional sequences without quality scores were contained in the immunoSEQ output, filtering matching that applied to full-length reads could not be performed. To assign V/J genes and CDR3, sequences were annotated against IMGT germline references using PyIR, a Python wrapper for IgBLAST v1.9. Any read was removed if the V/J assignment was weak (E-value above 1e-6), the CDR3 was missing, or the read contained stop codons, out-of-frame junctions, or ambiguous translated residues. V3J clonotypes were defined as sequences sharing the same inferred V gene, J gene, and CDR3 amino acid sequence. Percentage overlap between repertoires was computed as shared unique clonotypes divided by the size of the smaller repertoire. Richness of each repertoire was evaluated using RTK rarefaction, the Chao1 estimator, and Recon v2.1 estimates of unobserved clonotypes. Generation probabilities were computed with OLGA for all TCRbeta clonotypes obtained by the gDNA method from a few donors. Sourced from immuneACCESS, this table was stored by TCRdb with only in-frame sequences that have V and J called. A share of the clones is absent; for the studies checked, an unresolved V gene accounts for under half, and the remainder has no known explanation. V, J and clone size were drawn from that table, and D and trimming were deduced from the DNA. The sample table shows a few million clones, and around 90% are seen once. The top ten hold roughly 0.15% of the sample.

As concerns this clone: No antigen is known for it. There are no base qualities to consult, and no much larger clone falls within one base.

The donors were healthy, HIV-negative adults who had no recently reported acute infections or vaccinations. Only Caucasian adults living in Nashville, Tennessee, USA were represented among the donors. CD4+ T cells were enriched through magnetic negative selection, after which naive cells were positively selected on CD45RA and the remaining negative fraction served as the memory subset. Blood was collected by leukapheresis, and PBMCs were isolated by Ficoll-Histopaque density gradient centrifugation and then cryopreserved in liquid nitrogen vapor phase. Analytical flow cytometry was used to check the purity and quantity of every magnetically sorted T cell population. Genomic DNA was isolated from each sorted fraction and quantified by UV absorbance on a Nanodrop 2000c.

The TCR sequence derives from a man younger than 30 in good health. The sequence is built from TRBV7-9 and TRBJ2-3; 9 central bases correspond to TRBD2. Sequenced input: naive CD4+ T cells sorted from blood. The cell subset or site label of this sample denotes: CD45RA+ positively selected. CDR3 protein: CASSSRLAEVTDTQYF. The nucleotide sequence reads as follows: TGTGCCAGCAGCTCTCGACTAGCGGAAGTCACAGATACGCAGTATTTT.